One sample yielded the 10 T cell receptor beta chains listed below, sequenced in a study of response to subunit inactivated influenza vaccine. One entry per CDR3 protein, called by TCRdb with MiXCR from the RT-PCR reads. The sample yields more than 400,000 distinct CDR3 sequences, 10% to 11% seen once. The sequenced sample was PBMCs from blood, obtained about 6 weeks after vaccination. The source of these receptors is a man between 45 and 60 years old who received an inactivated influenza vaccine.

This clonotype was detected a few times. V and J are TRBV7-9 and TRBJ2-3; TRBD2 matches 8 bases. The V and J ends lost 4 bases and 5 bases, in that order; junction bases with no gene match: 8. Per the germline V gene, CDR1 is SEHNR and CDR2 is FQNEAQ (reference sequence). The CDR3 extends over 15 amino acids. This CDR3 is CASSSRGLAVDTQYF. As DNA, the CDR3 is TGTGCCAGCAGCTCCCGTGGACTAGCTGTAGATACGCAGTATTTT.

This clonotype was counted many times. CDR3 region: CSARRTGAYEQYF. For the CDR3, the DNA is TGCAGTGCTAGAAGGACAGGGGCCTACGAGCAGTACTTC. The chain recombines TRBV20-1 with TRBJ2-7; TRBD1 matches 9 bases. There are 13 residues in the CDR3. Trimming took 2 bases from V and 2 from J; bases not matched to a gene: 1. CDR1 is DFQATT and CDR2 is SNEGSKA in the germline V gene (reference sequence).

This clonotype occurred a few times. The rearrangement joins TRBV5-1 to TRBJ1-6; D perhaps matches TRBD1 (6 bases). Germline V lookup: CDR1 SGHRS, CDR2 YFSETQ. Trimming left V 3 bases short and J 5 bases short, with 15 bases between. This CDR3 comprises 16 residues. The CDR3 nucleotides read TGCGCCAGCAGCTCCACAGGGAAAGGGGATAATTCACCCCTCCACTTT. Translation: CASSSTGKGDNSPLHF.

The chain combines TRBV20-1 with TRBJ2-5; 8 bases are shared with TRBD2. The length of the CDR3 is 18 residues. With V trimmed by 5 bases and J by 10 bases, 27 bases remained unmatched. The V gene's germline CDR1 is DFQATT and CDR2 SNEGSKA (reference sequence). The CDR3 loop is CSALGGSVLAVPKRNQYF. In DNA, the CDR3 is TGCAGTGCTTTAGGAGGGTCTGTACTAGCGGTACCTAAGAGAAACCAGTACTTC.

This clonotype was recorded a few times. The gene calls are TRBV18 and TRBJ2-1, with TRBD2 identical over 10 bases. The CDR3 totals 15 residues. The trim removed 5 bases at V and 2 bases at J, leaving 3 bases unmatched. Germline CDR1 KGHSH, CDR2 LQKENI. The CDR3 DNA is TGTGCCAGCTCAGAGCGGGAGGGGGCCTACAATGAGCAGTTCTTC. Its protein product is CASSEREGAYNEQFF.

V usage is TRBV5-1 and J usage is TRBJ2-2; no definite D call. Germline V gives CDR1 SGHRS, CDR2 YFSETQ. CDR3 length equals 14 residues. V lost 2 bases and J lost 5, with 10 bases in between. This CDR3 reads CASSFGQETGELFF. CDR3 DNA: TGCGCCAGCAGCTTCGGCCAAGAGACCGGGGAGCTGTTTTTT. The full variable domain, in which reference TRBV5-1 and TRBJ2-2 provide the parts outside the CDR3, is KAGVTQTPRYLIKTRGQQVTLSCSPISGHRSVSWYQQTPGQGLQFLFEYFSETQRNKGNFPGRFSGRQFSNSRSEMNVSTLELGDSALYLCASSFGQETGELFFGEGSRLTVL.

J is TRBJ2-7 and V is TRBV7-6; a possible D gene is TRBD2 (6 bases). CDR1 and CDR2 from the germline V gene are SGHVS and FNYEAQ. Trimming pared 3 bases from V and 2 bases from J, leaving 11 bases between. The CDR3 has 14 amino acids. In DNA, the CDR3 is TGTGCCAGCAGCTTTCGGCGCGGGGCCTACGAGCAGTACTTC. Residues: CASSFRRGAYEQYF.

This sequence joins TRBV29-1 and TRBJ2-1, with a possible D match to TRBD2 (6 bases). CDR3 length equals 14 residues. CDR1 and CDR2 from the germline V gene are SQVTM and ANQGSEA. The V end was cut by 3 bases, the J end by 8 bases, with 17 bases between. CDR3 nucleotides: TGCAGCGTTGAGGAGACTAGGTTAGGCGATGAGCAGTTCTTC. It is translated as CSVEETRLGDEQFF.

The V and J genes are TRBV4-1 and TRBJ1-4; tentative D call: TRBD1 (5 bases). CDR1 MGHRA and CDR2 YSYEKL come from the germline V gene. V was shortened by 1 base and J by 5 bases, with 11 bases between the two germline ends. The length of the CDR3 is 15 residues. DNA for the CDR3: TGCGCCAGCAGCCAAGCGGTGTGGGGGAATGAAAAACTGTTTTTT. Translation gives CASSQAVWGNEKLFF.

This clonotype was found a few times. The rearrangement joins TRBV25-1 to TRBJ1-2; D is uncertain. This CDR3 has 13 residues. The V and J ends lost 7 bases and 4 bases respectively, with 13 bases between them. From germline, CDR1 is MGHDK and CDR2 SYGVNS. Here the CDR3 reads CASTRVGSYGYTF. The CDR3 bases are TGTGCCAGCACCCGAGTGGGCAGCTATGGCTACACCTTC.